These T cell receptor beta chains were read from a single sample in a study of regulatory T cells in long-lasting Graves disease. TCRdb passed the multiplex PCR reads through MiXCR, listing each CDR3 protein once. Of about 500,000 distinct CDR3 sequences in the sample, 15% to 20% were seen once. The data also belong to a second study, concerning T cells in Graves' hyperthyroidism and ophthalmopathy.

Sample: peripheral blood mononuclear cells (PBMCs), taken at new diagnosis, from a patient treated with antithyroid drugs. These receptors originate from a man in his forties with Graves disease. Each CDR3 is given without its conserved first and last residue. Size tells how often a clone was seen (once, few, many) or the class of an expanded clone, and some rows leave it out.

J gene | V gene | clone size | CDR3 protein
TRBJ2-7 | TRBV28 | few | ASSFGGLVHEQY
TRBJ2-3 | TRBV5-1 | many | ASTPPGTSGDSSTDTQY
TRBJ2-2 | TRBV5-1 | few | ASSLPGPNTGELF
TRBJ1-1 | TRBV7-8 | many | ASSLDRFEAF
TRBJ2-1 | TRBV20-1 | - | SAKRRGATNNEQF
TRBJ2-3 | TRBV3-1 | many | ASSHSSEADTQY
TRBJ2-2 | TRBV28 | - | ASSPPGGANTGELF
TRBJ2-3 | TRBV11-2 | many | ASSSGPKLSTDTQY
TRBJ2-1 | TRBV18 | - | ASSLFEGGWYNEQF
TRBJ1-5 | TRBV29-1 | - | SVVWDNNQPQH
TRBJ2-7 | TRBV12-3/TRBV12-4 | - | ASTPGTSESYEQY
TRBJ2-7 | TRBV10-2 | - | ASRDPTYEQY
TRBJ2-7 | TRBV30 | many | AWRLAGYSYEQY
TRBJ1-6 | TRBV7-9 | few | ASSLGRGQGVSPLH
TRBJ2-1 | TRBV5-1 | many | ASSLGGELDNEQF
TRBJ1-1 | TRBV3-1 | many | ASSFREWTGTTEAF
TRBJ1-2 | TRBV2 | many | ASRTQGTNYGYT